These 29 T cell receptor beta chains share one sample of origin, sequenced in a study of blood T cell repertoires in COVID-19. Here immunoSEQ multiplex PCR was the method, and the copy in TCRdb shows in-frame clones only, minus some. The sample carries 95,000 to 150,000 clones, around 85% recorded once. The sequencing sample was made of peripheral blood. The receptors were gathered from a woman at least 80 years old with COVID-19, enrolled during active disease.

CDR3: CASSHQRDRRADTQYF. The CDR3 DNA reads as TGTGCCAGCAGCCATCAACGGGACAGGCGGGCAGATACGCAGTATTTT. The chain uses TRBV4-2 and TRBJ2-3; 8 bases line up with TRBD1. The ends lost 3 bases at V and 4 bases at J; junction bases unmatched: 9. Germline CDR1 reads LGHNA; CDR2 reads YNFKEQ. The CDR3 is 16 residues long.

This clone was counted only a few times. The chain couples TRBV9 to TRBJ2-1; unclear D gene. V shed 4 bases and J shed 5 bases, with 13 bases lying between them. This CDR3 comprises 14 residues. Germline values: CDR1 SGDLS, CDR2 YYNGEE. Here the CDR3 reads CASSPDPQDNEQFF. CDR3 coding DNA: TGTGCCAGCAGCCCAGATCCCCAGGACAATGAGCAGTTCTTC.

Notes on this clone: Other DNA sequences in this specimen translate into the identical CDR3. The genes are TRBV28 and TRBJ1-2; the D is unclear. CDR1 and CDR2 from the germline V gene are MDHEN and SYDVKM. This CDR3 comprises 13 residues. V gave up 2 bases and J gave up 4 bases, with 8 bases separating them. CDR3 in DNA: TGTGCCAGCAGTTTACTTGGCGGCTATGGCTACACCTTC. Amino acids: CASSLLGGYGYTF.

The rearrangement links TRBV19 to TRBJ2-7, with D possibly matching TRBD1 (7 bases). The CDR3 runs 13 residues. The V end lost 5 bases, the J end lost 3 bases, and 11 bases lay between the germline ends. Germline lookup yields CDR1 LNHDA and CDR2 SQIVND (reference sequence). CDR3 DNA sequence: TGTGCCAGTAGTCGACAGGGAGGCTACGAGCAGTACTTC. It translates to CASSRQGGYEQYF.

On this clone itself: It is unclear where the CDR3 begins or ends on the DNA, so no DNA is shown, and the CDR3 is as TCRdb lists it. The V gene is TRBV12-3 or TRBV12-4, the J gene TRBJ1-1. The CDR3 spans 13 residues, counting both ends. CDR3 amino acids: CASSSSGGAEAFF.

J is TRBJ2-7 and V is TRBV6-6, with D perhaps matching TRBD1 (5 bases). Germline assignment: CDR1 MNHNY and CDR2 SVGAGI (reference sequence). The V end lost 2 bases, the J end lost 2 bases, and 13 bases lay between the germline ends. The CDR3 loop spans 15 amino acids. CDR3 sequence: CASSYGAGNTYEQYF. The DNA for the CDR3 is TGTGCCAGCAGTTACGGGGCAGGGAATACCTACGAGCAGTACTTC.

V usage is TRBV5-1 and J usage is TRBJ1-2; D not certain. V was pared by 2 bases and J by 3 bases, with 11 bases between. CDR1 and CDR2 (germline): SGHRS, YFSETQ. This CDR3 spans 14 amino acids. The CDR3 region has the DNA TGCGCCAGCAGCTTAGCGGGGTCCTACTATGGCTACACCTTC. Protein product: CASSLAGSYYGYTF.

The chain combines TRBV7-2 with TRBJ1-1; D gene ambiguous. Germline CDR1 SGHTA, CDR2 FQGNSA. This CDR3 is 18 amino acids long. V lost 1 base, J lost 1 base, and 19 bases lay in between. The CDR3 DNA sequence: TGTGCCAGCAGCTTAGGAGTTGTGAGCCCAGGAAGGAACACTGAAGCTTTCTTT. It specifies CASSLGVVSPGRNTEAFF.

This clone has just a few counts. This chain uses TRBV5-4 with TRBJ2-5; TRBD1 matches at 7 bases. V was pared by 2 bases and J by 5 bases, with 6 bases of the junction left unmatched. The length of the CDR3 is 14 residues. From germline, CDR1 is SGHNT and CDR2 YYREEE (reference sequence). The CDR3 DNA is TGTGCCAGCAGCTTAAAGACAGGGTGGGAGACCCAGTACTTC. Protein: CASSLKTGWETQYF. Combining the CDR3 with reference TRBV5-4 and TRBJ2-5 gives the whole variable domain ETGVTQSPTHLIKTRGQQVTLRCSSQSGHNTVSWYQQALGQGPQFIFQYYREEENGRGNFPPRFSGLQFPNYSSELNVNALELDDSALYLCASSLKTGWETQYFGPGTRLLVL.

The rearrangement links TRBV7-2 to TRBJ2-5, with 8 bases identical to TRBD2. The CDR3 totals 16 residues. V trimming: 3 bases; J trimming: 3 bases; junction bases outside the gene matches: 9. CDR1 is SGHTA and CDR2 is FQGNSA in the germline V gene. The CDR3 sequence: CASSLGLSGSEETQYF. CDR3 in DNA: TGTGCCAGCAGCTTGGGATTAAGCGGGAGTGAAGAGACCCAGTACTTC.

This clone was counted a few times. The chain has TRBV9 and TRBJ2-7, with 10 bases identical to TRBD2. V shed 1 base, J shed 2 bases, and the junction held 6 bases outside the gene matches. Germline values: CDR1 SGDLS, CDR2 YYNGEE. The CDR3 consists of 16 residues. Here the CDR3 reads CASSVSGTSATYEQYF. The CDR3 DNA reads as TGTGCCAGCAGCGTATCCGGGACTAGCGCTACCTACGAGCAGTACTTC.

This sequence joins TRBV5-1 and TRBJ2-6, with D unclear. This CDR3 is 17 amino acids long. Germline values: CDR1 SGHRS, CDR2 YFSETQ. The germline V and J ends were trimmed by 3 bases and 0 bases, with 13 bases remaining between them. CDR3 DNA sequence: TGCGCCAGCAGCTCGACAACCACCAGCTCTGGGGCCAACGTCCTGACTTTC. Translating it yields CASSSTTTSSGANVLTF. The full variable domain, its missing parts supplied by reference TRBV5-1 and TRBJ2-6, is KAGVTQTPRYLIKTRGQQVTLSCSPISGHRSVSWYQQTPGQGLQFLFEYFSETQRNKGNFPGRFSGRQFSNSRSEMNVSTLELGDSALYLCASSSTTTSSGANVLTFGAGSRLTVL.

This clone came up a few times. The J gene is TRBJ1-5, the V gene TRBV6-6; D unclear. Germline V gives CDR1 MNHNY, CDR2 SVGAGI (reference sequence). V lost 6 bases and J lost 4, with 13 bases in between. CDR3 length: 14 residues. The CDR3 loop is CASRGGGVNQPQHF. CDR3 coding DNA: TGTGCCAGCAGAGGCGGAGGTGTAAATCAGCCCCAGCATTTT.

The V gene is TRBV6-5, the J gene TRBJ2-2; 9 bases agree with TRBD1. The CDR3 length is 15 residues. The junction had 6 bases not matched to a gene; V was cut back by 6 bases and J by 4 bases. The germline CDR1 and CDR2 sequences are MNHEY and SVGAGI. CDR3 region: CASRGTGLFTGELFF. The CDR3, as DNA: TGTGCCAGCAGAGGGACAGGGTTATTCACCGGGGAGCTGTTTTTT.

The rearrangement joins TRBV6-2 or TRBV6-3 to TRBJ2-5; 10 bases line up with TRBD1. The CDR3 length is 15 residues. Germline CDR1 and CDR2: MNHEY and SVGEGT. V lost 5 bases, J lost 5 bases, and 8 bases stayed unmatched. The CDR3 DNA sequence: TGTGCCAGCAGTCGGGGACAGGGGCTGAGGGAGACCCAGTACTTC. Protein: CASSRGQGLRETQYF.

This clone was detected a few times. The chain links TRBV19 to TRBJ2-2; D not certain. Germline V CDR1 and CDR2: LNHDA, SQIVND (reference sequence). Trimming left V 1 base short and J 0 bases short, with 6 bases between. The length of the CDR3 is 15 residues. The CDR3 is CASSIGQTNTGELFF. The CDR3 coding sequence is TGTGCCAGTAGTATAGGTCAGACGAACACCGGGGAGCTGTTTTTT.

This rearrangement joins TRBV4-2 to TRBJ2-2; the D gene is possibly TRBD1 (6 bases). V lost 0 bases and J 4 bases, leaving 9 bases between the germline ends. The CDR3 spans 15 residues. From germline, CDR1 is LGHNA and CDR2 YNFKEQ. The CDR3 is CASSQEFRGTGELFF. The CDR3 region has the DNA TGTGCCAGCAGCCAAGAGTTCAGGGGCACCGGGGAGCTGTTTTTT.

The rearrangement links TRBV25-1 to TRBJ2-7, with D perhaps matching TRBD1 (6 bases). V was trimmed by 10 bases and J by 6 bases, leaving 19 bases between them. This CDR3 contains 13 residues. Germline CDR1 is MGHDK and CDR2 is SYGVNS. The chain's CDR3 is CATSVPGVFEQYF. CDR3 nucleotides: TGTGCCACCTCGGTGCCAGGGGTGTTCGAGCAGTACTTC.

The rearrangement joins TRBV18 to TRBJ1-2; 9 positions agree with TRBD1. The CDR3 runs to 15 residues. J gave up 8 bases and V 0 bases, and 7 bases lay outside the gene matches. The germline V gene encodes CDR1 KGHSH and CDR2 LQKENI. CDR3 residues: CASSPPTGGQEGYTF. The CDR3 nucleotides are TGTGCCAGCTCACCACCTACAGGGGGCCAAGAGGGCTACACCTTC.

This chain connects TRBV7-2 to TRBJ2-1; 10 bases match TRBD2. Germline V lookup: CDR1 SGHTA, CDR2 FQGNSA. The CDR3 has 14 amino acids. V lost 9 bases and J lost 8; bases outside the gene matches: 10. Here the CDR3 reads CASDLAGVVDEQFF. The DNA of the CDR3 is TGTGCCAGTGATCTAGCGGGAGTTGTGGATGAGCAGTTCTTC.

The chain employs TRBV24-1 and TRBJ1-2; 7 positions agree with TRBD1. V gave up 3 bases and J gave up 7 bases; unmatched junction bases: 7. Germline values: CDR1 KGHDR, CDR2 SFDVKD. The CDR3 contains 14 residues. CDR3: CATSDNRGSRGYTF. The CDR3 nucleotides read TGTGCCACCAGTGATAACAGGGGTTCTCGTGGCTACACCTTC.

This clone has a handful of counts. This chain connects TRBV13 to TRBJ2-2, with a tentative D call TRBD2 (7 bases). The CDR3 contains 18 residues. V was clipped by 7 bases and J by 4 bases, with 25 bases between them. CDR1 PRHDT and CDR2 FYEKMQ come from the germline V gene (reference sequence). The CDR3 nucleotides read TGTGCCAGCACCGCTTCGCTAAGCGGGACAAAGCGCACCGGGGAGCTGTTTTTT. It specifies CASTASLSGTKRTGELFF. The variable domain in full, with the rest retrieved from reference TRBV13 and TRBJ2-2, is AAGVIQSPRHLIKEKRETATLKCYPIPRHDTVYWYQQGPGQDPQFLISFYEKMQSDKGSIPDRFSAQQFSDYHSELNMSSLELGDSALYFCASTASLSGTKRTGELFFGEGSRLTVL.

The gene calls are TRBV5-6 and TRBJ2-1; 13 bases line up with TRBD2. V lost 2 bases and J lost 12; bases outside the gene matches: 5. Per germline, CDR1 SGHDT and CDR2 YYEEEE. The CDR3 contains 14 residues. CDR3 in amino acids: CASSLLAGGIGQFF. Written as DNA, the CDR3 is TGTGCCAGCAGCTTACTAGCGGGGGGGATAGGGCAGTTCTTC.

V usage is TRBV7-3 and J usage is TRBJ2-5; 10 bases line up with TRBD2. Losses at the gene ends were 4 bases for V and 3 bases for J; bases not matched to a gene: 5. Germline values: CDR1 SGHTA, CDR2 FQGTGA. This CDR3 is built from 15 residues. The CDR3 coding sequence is TGTGCCAGCAGCTCCCATGGACTAGCGGAAGAGACCCAGTACTTC. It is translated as CASSSHGLAEETQYF.

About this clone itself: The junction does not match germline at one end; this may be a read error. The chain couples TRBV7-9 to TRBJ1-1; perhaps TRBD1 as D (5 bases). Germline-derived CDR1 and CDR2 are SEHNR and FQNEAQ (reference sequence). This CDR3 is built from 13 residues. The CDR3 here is CASSLNRQAEAFF. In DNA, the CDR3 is TGTGCCAGCAGCTTAAACAGGCAGGCTGAGGCTTTCTTT.

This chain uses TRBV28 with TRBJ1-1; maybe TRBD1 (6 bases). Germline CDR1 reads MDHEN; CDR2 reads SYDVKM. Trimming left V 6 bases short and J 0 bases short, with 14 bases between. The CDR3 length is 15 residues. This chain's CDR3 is CASRRQASMNTEAFF. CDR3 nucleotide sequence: TGTGCCAGCAGGAGACAGGCCTCCATGAACACTGAAGCTTTCTTT.

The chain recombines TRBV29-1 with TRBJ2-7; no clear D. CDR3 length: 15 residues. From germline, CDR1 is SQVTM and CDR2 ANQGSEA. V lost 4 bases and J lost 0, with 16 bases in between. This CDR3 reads CSVVPSQEVSYEQYF. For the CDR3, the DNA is TGCAGCGTTGTTCCGTCCCAAGAGGTCTCCTACGAGCAGTACTTC.

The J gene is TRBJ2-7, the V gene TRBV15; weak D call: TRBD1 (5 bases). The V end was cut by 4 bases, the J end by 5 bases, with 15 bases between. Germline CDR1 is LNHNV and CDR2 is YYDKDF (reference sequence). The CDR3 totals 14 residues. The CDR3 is CATSIQPGNNEQYF. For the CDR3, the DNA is TGTGCCACCAGCATCCAGCCAGGGAACAACGAGCAGTACTTC.

CDR3 bases: TGTGCCAGCAGCCACATAGCGGGAGGGACCTACGAGCAGTACTTC. It encodes CASSHIAGGTYEQYF. The rearrangement joins TRBV3-1 (or the pseudogene TRBV3-2) to TRBJ2-7; 11 positions agree with TRBD2. Losses at the gene ends were 3 bases for V and 2 bases for J; bases not matched to a gene: 3. Germline CDR1 is LGHDT and CDR2 is YNNKEL (reference sequence). This CDR3 spans 15 amino acids.